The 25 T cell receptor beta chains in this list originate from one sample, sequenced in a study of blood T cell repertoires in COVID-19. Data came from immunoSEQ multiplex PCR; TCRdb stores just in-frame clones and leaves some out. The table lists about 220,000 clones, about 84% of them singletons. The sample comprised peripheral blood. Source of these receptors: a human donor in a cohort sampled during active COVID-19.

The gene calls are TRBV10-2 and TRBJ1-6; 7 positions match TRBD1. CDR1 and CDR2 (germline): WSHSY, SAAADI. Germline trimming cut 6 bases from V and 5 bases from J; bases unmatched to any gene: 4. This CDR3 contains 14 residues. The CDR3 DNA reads TGCGCCAGCAGAGAGGGGGCGGATAATTCACCCCTCCACTTT. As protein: CASREGADNSPLHF.

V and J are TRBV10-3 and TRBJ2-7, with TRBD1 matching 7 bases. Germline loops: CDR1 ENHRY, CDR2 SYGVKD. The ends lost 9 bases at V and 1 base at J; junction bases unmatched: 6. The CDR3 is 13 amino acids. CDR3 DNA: TGTGCCATTGCCGGGACAGCATCCTACGAGCAGTACTTC. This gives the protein CAIAGTASYEQYF.

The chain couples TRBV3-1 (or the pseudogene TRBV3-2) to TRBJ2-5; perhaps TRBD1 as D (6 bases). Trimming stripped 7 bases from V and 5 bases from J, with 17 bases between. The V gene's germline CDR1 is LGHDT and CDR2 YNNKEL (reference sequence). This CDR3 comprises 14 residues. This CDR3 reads CASNKAGAEETQYF. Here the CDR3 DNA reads TGTGCCAGCAATAAGGCAGGGGCAGAGGAGACCCAGTACTTC.

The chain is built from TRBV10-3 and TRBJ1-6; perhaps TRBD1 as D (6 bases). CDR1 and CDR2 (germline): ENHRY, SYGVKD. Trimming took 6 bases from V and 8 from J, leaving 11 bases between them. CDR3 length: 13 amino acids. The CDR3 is CAISPGEHSPLHF. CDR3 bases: TGTGCCATCAGCCCAGGGGAGCATTCACCCCTCCACTTT.

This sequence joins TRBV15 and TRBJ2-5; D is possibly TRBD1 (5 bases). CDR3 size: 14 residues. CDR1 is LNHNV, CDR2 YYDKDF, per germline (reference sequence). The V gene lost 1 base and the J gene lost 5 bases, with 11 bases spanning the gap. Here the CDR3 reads CATSRATYRETQYF. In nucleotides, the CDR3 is TGTGCCACCAGCAGAGCCACCTACAGGGAGACCCAGTACTTC.

The CDR3 bases are TGTGCCAGCAGTCCAGGTAGCTCCTACAATGAGCAGTTCTTC. Its protein product is CASSPGSSYNEQFF. The chain couples TRBV6-5 to TRBJ2-1; D not resolved. The CDR3 is 14 amino acids. Germline lookup yields CDR1 MNHEY and CDR2 SVGAGI. V was cut by 5 bases and J by 0 bases, with 8 bases left in between.

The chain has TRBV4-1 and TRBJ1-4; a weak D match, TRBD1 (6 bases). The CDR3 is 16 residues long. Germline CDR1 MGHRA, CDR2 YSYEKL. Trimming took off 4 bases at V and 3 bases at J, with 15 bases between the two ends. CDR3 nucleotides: TGCGCCAGCAGCCCCCTAGCCAGGGGCTCTAATGAAAAACTGTTTTTT. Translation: CASSPLARGSNEKLFF.

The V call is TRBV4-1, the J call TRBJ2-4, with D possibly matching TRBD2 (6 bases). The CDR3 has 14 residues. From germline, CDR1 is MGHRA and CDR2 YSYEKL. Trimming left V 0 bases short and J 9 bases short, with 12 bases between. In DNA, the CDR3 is TGCGCCAGCAGCCAAGATAGGGCGCGGGGCATTCAGTACTTC. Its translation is CASSQDRARGIQYF.

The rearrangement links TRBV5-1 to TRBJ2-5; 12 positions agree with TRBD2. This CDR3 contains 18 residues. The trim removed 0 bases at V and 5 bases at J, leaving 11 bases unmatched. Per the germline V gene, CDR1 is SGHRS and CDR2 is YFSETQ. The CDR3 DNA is TGCGCCAGCAGCTTGGGACTAGCGGGGGCCCCCACGAGGGAGACCCAGTACTTC. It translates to CASSLGLAGAPTRETQYF.

Here the CDR3 reads CASSQGTPGLEKLFF. The CDR3 region has the DNA TGTGCCAGCAGCCAAGGGACACCGGGACTTGAAAAACTGTTTTTT. The V and J genes are TRBV4-2 and TRBJ1-4; D may be TRBD1 (5 bases). Per the germline V gene, CDR1 is LGHNA and CDR2 is YNFKEQ. The CDR3 has 15 amino acids. Trimming pared 1 base from V and 7 bases from J, leaving 13 bases between.

The DNA of the CDR3 is TGTGCCAGTAGTACAGCCAACAGTGAGCAGTTCTTC. Protein product: CASSTANSEQFF. This rearrangement joins TRBV19 to TRBJ2-1; D is undetermined. Germline CDR1 is LNHDA and CDR2 is SQIVND (reference sequence). V lost 4 bases and J lost 9, with 10 bases in between. The CDR3 extends over 12 amino acids.

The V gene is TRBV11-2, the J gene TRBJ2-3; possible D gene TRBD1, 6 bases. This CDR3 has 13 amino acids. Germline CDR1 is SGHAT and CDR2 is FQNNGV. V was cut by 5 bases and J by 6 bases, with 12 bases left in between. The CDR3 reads CASSLSGGDTQYF. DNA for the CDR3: TGTGCCAGCAGCCTTTCTGGGGGCGATACGCAGTATTTT.

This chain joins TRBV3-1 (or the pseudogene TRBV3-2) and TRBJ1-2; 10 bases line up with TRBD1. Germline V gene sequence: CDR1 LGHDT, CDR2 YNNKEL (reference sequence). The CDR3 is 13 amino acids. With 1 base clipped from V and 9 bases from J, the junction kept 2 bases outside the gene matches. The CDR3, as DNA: TGTGCCAGCAGCCAAGGGACAGGGGGAAGCTACACCTTC. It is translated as CASSQGTGGSYTF.

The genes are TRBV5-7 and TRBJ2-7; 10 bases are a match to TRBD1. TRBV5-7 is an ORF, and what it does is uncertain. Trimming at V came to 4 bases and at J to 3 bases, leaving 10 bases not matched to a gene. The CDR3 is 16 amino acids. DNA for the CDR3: TGTGCCAGCAGCGGGGGGGGACAGGGGCCCCGCTACGAGCAGTACTTC. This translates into CASSGGGQGPRYEQYF.

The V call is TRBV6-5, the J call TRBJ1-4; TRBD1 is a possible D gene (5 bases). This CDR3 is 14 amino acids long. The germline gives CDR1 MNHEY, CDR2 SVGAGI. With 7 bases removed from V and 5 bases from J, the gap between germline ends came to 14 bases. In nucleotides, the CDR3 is TGTGCCAGCACCCCGGGACTGAGAAATGAAAAACTGTTTTTT. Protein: CASTPGLRNEKLFF.

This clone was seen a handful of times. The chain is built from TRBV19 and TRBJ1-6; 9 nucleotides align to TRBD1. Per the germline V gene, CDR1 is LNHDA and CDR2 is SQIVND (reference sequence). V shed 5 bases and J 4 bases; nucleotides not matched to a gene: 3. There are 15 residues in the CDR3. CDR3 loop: CASSPGQGYNSPLHF. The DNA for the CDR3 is TGTGCCAGTAGTCCCGGACAGGGGTATAATTCACCCCTCCACTTT.

The chain's CDR3 is CASLRPGQETQYF. For the CDR3, the DNA is TGTGCCAGCCTAAGACCCGGGCAAGAGACCCAGTACTTC. This chain links TRBV28 with TRBJ2-5, with D unresolved. V lost 8 bases and J lost 2, with 12 bases in between. This CDR3 spans 13 amino acids. CDR1 MDHEN and CDR2 SYDVKM come from the germline V gene. The full variable domain, completed using reference TRBV28 and TRBJ2-5, is DVKVTQSSRYLVKRTGEKVFLECVQDMDHENMFWYRQDPGLGLRLIYFSYDVKMKEKGDIPEGYSVSREKKERFSLILESASTNQTSMYLCASLRPGQETQYFGPGTRLLVL.

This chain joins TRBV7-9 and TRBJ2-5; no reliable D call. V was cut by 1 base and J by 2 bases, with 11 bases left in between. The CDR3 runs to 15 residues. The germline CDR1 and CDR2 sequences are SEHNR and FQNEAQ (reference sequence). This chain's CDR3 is CASSLGWANQETQYF. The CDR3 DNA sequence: TGTGCCAGCAGCTTAGGATGGGCGAATCAAGAGACCCAGTACTTC.

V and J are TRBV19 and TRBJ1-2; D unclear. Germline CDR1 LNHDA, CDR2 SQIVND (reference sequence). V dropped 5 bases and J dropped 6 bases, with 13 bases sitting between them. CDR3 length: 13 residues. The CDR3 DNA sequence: TGTGCCAGTAGTCTCGCCGAATCGGATGGCTACACCTTC. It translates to CASSLAESDGYTF.

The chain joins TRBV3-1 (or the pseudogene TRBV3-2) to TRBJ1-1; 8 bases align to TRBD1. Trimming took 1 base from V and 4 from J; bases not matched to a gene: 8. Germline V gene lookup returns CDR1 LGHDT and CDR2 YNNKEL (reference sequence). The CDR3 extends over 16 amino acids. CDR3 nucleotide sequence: TGTGCCAGCAGCCAAGCCGGACAGGGTTTCCGCACTGAAGCTTTCTTT. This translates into CASSQAGQGFRTEAFF.

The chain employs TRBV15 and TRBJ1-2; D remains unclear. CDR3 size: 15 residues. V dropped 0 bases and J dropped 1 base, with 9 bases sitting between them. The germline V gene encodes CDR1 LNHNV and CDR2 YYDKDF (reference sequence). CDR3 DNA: TGTGCCACCAGCAGAGATTCCCTCGGTAACTATGGCTACACCTTC. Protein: CATSRDSLGNYGYTF.

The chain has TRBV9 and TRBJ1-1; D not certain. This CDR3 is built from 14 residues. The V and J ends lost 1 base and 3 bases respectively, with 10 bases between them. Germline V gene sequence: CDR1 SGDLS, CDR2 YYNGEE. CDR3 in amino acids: CASSVSRRDTEAFF. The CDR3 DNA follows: TGTGCCAGCAGCGTAAGCCGGAGGGACACTGAAGCTTTCTTT.

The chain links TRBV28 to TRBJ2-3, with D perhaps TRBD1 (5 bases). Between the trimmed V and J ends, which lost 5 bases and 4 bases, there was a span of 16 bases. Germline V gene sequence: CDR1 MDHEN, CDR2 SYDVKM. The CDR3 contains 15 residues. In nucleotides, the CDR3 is TGTGCCAGCAGTAAAGGGGATTCTTCCGCAGATACGCAGTATTTT. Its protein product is CASSKGDSSADTQYF. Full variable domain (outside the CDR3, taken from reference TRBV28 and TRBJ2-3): DVKVTQSSRYLVKRTGEKVFLECVQDMDHENMFWYRQDPGLGLRLIYFSYDVKMKEKGDIPEGYSVSREKKERFSLILESASTNQTSMYLCASSKGDSSADTQYFGPGTRLTVL.

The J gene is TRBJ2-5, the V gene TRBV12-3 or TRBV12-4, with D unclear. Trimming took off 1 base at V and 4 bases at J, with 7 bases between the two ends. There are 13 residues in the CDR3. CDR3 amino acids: CASSLGRVETQYF. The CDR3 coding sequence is TGTGCCAGCAGTTTAGGAAGAGTAGAGACCCAGTACTTC.

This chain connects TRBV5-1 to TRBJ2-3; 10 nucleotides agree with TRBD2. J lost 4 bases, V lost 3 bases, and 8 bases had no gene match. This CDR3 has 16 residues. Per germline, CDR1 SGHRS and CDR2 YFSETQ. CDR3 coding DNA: TGCGCCAGCAGCTACCTCCTAGCGGGAGTCGCAGATACGCAGTATTTT. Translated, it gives CASSYLLAGVADTQYF. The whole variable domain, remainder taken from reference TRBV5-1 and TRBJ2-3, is KAGVTQTPRYLIKTRGQQVTLSCSPISGHRSVSWYQQTPGQGLQFLFEYFSETQRNKGNFPGRFSGRQFSNSRSEMNVSTLELGDSALYLCASSYLLAGVADTQYFGPGTRLTVL.